The 31 T cell receptor beta chains reported below all come from one sample, sequenced in a study of cytomegalovirus exposure and HLA in healthy donors. The PCR had 60 Vbeta and 13 Jbeta primers. Assay: immunoSEQ multiplex PCR; the TCRdb copy retains only in-frame clones and omits some. Among roughly 120,000 clones, roughly 78% were seen once, and the ten largest hold 2% to 3%. Material: PBMCs. Receptors were obtained from a young man in good health and CMV-seronegative.

This clone came up once. V is TRBV25-1 and J is TRBJ2-6; D uncertain. V gave up 8 bases and J gave up 4 bases, with 9 bases separating them. This CDR3 region has 13 residues. CDR1 is MGHDK and CDR2 is SYGVNS in the germline V gene. CDR3 region: CASLGAGANVLTF. As DNA, the CDR3 is TGTGCCAGCTTAGGAGCAGGGGCCAACGTCCTGACTTTC.

The chain couples TRBV9 to TRBJ1-2; D is possibly TRBD1 (5 bases). This CDR3 has 18 residues. The V end was cut by 0 bases, the J end by 0 bases, with 18 bases between. Germline V gene data show CDR1 as SGDLS and CDR2 as YYNGEE. The CDR3 sequence is CASSVGFRTLGANYGYTF. The CDR3 DNA sequence: TGTGCCAGCAGCGTAGGGTTCCGGACGCTAGGGGCTAACTATGGCTACACCTTC.

This chain uses TRBV5-6 with TRBJ2-1; TRBD1 matches 8 bases. This CDR3 has 14 amino acids. Germline V lookup: CDR1 SGHDT, CDR2 YYEEEE. V lost 0 bases, J lost 9 bases, and 5 bases stayed unmatched. The CDR3 spells CASSLAQGAGEQFF. In DNA form, the CDR3 reads TGTGCCAGCAGCTTGGCCCAGGGGGCAGGTGAGCAGTTCTTC.

V is TRBV10-1 and J is TRBJ1-6; D is unclear. Trimming took 5 bases from V and 8 from J, leaving 10 bases between them. Germline-derived CDR1 and CDR2 are WNHNN and SYGVQD (reference sequence). The CDR3 sequence is 13 residues long. The CDR3 nucleotides are TGCGCCAGCAGTTTTGTGGTAGATTCACCCCTCCACTTT. It yields the protein CASSFVVDSPLHF.

The V call is TRBV2, the J call TRBJ1-5, with TRBD1 matching over 7 bases. The CDR3 runs 14 residues. CDR1 is SNHLY and CDR2 is FYNNEI in the germline V gene. V lost 5 bases, J lost 0 bases, and 1 base stayed unmatched. DNA for the CDR3: TGTGCCAGCAGTCGGACAGGTAGCAATCAGCCCCAGCATTTT. Residues: CASSRTGSNQPQHF. Drawing the rest from reference TRBV2 and TRBJ1-5, the complete variable domain is EPEVTQTPSHQVTQMGQEVILRCVPISNHLYFYWYRQILGQKVEFLVSFYNNEISEKSEIFDDQFSVERPDGSNFTLKIRSTKLEDSAMYFCASSRTGSNQPQHFGDGTRLSIL.

The chain employs TRBV10-2 and TRBJ2-7, with D maybe TRBD1 (5 bases). Trimming cost V 2 bases and J 6 bases, with 11 bases left between them. Germline CDR1 WSHSY, CDR2 SAAADI. The CDR3 runs 13 residues. CDR3 sequence (DNA): TGCGCCAGCAGTGAGGGCAGGGCGAGCGAGCAGTACTTC. Translation gives CASSEGRASEQYF.

This clone was picked up a small number of times. The chain uses TRBV28 and TRBJ1-5, with TRBD1 matching 8 bases. Germline lookup yields CDR1 MDHEN and CDR2 SYDVKM. This CDR3 is built from 15 residues. Trimming cost V 10 bases and J 0 bases; bases outside gene matches: 8. CDR3 in amino acids: CATTGGTYSNQPQHF. The CDR3 region has the DNA TGTGCCACCACAGGGGGAACCTATAGCAATCAGCCCCAGCATTTT.

The chain has TRBV19 and TRBJ2-3, with 8 positions matching TRBD2. This CDR3 region has 15 residues. The germline gives CDR1 LNHDA, CDR2 SQIVND (reference sequence). V dropped 6 bases and J dropped 3; count of bases not matched to a gene: 8. In DNA form, the CDR3 reads TGTGCCAGTAGAAATCCGGGACTAGAGACAGATACGCAGTATTTT. It is translated as CASRNPGLETDTQYF.

On this clone itself: The same CDR3 arises from other DNA sequences in this sample as well. V is TRBV19 and J is TRBJ2-7; 9 bases fit TRBD2. Germline V CDR1 and CDR2: LNHDA, SQIVND (reference sequence). The V segment lost 3 bases and the J segment 5 bases; nucleotides outside the gene matches: 11. This CDR3 is built from 16 residues. The CDR3 bases are TGTGCCAGTAGTATTACCGGGACTAGCATCGTCCACGAGCAGTACTTC. This sequence encodes CASSITGTSIVHEQYF.

The rearrangement links TRBV30 to TRBJ2-2; 11 bases agree with TRBD2. CDR3 length: 15 amino acids. Trimming took 2 bases from V and 4 from J; bases not matched to a gene: 3. Germline V gene sequence: CDR1 GTSNPN, CDR2 SVGIG (reference sequence). This chain's CDR3 is CAWSRLAGLTGELFF. The CDR3 DNA reads as TGTGCCTGGAGTCGACTAGCGGGGCTCACCGGGGAGCTGTTTTTT. Supplemented by reference TRBV30 and TRBJ2-2, the full variable domain reads SQTIHQWPATLVQPVGSPLSLECTVEGTSNPNLYWYRQAAGRGLQLLFYSVGIGQISSEVPQNLSASRPQDRQFILSSKKLLLSDSGFYLCAWSRLAGLTGELFFGEGSRLTVL.

The chain joins TRBV10-2 to TRBJ2-1; maybe TRBD2 (5 bases). Trimming pared 3 bases from V and 7 bases from J, leaving 16 bases between. CDR3 length: 15 amino acids. Germline CDR1 and CDR2: WSHSY and SAAADI. CDR3 region: CASSDSGWSRNEQFF. In DNA, the CDR3 is TGCGCCAGCAGTGACTCGGGATGGTCCAGAAATGAGCAGTTCTTC.

This chain links TRBV28 with TRBJ1-1; tentatively, D is TRBD1 (5 bases). This CDR3 region has 13 residues. Per germline, CDR1 MDHEN and CDR2 SYDVKM. The V and J ends lost 6 bases and 1 base respectively, with 9 bases between them. CDR3 sequence reads: CASRGRRNTEAFF. In DNA form, the CDR3 reads TGTGCCAGCAGGGGGCGCCGGAACACTGAAGCTTTCTTT.

The gene calls are TRBV9 and TRBJ1-3, with a weak D call TRBD1 (6 bases). CDR1 is SGDLS and CDR2 is YYNGEE in the germline V gene. The germline V and J ends were trimmed by 4 bases and 2 bases, with 16 bases remaining between them. The CDR3 is 16 residues long. The CDR3, as DNA: TGTGCCAGCAGCCCAGGGGTCGGGCAGACTGGAAACACCATATATTTT. Translated: CASSPGVGQTGNTIYF.

This clone was counted a single time. This sequence joins TRBV5-6 and TRBJ2-5; D ambiguous. The CDR3 contains 14 residues. V was shortened by 1 base and J by 2 bases, with 9 bases between the two germline ends. Germline values: CDR1 SGHDT, CDR2 YYEEEE. The DNA of the CDR3 is TGTGCCAGCAGCTTGTCCCGGTTACAAGAGACCCAGTACTTC. Its protein product is CASSLSRLQETQYF.

This clone has more than one count but fewer than ten. This sequence joins TRBV10-2 and TRBJ2-7, with a weak D call TRBD2 (7 bases). The CDR3 length is 16 residues. The V gene's germline CDR1 is WSHSY and CDR2 SAAADI. The V gene lost 3 bases and the J gene lost 4 bases, with 19 bases spanning the gap. CDR3 sequence (DNA): TGCGCCAGCAGTGAAGCGGGGCGGGACAAATTTTACGAGCAGTACTTC. It translates to CASSEAGRDKFYEQYF.

The chain uses TRBV5-1 and TRBJ2-1; the match to TRBD2 covers 10 bases. V gave up 9 bases and J gave up 4 bases; unmatched junction bases: 7. There are 14 residues in the CDR3. CDR1 and CDR2 from the germline V gene are SGHRS and YFSETQ. CDR3 sequence: CATKLAGPYNEQFF. CDR3 nucleotide sequence: TGCGCCACCAAACTAGCGGGACCTTACAATGAGCAGTTCTTC.

This chain connects TRBV21-1 to TRBJ2-7; the D call in the table, TRBD2, was not verified against the DNA. TRBV21-1 is given as a pseudogene. The length of the CDR3 is 16 residues. The CDR3: CASSRTSDGGSYEQYF. The CDR3 DNA reads as TGTGCCAGCAGCAGGACTAGCGACGGTGGGTCCTACGAGCAGTACTTC.

The chain joins TRBV28 to TRBJ2-7, with D uncertain. Per the germline V gene, CDR1 is MDHEN and CDR2 is SYDVKM. V lost 6 bases, J lost 6 bases, and 9 bases lay in between. The CDR3 is 11 amino acids. CDR3 in amino acids: CASSNNSEQYF. CDR3 nucleotides: TGTGCCAGCAGCAATAATAGCGAGCAGTACTTC.

The V and J genes are TRBV28 and TRBJ2-3, with TRBD2 matching 11 bases. This CDR3 is 16 amino acids long. Trimming cost V 8 bases and J 3 bases; bases outside gene matches: 10. CDR1 and CDR2 (germline): MDHEN, SYDVKM. This CDR3 reads CASGDRGTSGTDTQYF. The CDR3 nucleotides are TGTGCCAGCGGCGATAGGGGGACTAGCGGTACAGATACGCAGTATTTT.

The chain uses TRBV4-1 and TRBJ1-1; D may be TRBD1 (5 bases). Germline V CDR1 and CDR2: MGHRA, YSYEKL. The CDR3 sequence is 15 residues long. With 0 bases removed from V and 1 base from J, the gap between germline ends came to 9 bases. CDR3 sequence reads: CASSQESGWNTEAFF. CDR3 coding DNA: TGCGCCAGCAGCCAAGAATCAGGGTGGAACACTGAAGCTTTCTTT.

The sample holds a few counts of this clone. The V and J genes are TRBV7-2 and TRBJ2-5; D gene unclear. The J call is in doubt because the DNA end fits TRBJ2-7 better. The CDR3 runs to 12 residues. Germline V lookup: CDR1 SGHTA, CDR2 FQGNSA. The CDR3: CASSLVINEQYF. CDR3 DNA sequence: TGTGCCAGCAGCTTAGTGATCAACGAGCAGTACTTC.

J is TRBJ1-5 and V is TRBV5-6; maybe TRBD1 (5 bases). This CDR3 is built from 15 residues. CDR1 and CDR2 from the germline V gene are SGHDT and YYEEEE. V lost 4 bases to trimming and J lost 3 bases, with 14 bases between them. Written as DNA, the CDR3 is TGTGCCAGCAGCCCCTGGGGCGGGGCCAATCAGCCCCAGCATTTT. Its protein product is CASSPWGGANQPQHF.

The gene calls are TRBV7-2 and TRBJ2-1, with TRBD1 matching 8 bases. V dropped 3 bases and J dropped 10; count of bases not matched to a gene: 11. Per the germline V gene, CDR1 is SGHTA and CDR2 is FQGNSA. CDR3 length: 15 residues. Here the CDR3 reads CASSFTGGQSQEQFF. DNA for the CDR3: TGTGCCAGCAGCTTCACAGGGGGGCAAAGTCAGGAGCAGTTCTTC.

This clone was counted only a few times. The gene calls are TRBV10-3 and TRBJ2-7; 8 bases match TRBD2. There are 14 residues in the CDR3. The trim removed 10 bases at V and 2 bases at J, leaving 10 bases unmatched. Germline CDR1 and CDR2: ENHRY and SYGVKD. The DNA of the CDR3 is TGTGCCACCACCCGGACTAGCTCAACCTACGAGCAGTACTTC. Amino acids: CATTRTSSTYEQYF.

This rearrangement joins TRBV7-2 to TRBJ1-1; D remains unclear. V was pared by 5 bases and J by 7 bases, with 17 bases between. The CDR3 has 14 amino acids. The V gene's germline CDR1 is SGHTA and CDR2 FQGNSA. CDR3 nucleotide sequence: TGTGCCAGCAGCCCAACCCAAGCGGCGGTTGAAGCTTTCTTT. Protein: CASSPTQAAVEAFF.

The chain employs TRBV28 and TRBJ1-3, with 9 bases fitting TRBD1. V lost 5 bases and J lost 1; bases outside the gene matches: 9. The germline V gene encodes CDR1 MDHEN and CDR2 SYDVKM. The CDR3 is 17 residues long. Written as DNA, the CDR3 is TGTGCCAGCAGTCCGGGCCCGGGACAGGGTTCTGGAAACACCATATATTTT. Its protein product is CASSPGPGQGSGNTIYF.

This clone was detected a few times. This rearrangement joins TRBV27 to TRBJ2-4; 11 bases are a match to TRBD2. CDR1 MNHEY and CDR2 SMNVEV come from the germline V gene (reference sequence). The CDR3 covers 15 residues. Germline trimming cut 5 bases from V and 3 bases from J; bases unmatched to any gene: 3. This CDR3 reads CASSLGTSGKNIQYF. CDR3 nucleotide sequence: TGTGCCAGCAGTCTGGGGACTAGCGGCAAAAACATTCAGTACTTC.

This clone was counted only a few times. Germline and junction disagree at one end, which may indicate a read error. This sequence joins TRBV6-5 and TRBJ1-5; tentative D call: TRBD1 (5 bases). The CDR3 totals 15 residues. The germline gives CDR1 MNHEY, CDR2 SVGAGI. The CDR3 DNA reads TGTGCCAGCGGGATGGGACTTTATAGCAATCAGCCCCAGAATTTT. Its translation is CASGMGLYSNQPQNF.

V usage is TRBV30 and J usage is TRBJ1-2; TRBD1 agrees at 9 bases. This CDR3 is 11 amino acids long. The trim removed 6 bases at V and 9 bases at J, leaving 5 bases unmatched. CDR1 is GTSNPN and CDR2 is SVGIG in the germline V gene (reference sequence). In nucleotides, the CDR3 is TGTGCCTGCACAGGGGGCCGGAGCTACACCTTC. Translating it yields CACTGGRSYTF.

The rearrangement joins TRBV6-5 to TRBJ2-7; 7 bases map to TRBD1. Germline V CDR1 and CDR2: MNHEY, SVGAGI. J lost 3 bases, V lost 1 base, and 3 bases had no gene match. The CDR3 runs to 14 residues. For the CDR3, the DNA is TGTGCCAGCAGTTACTGGCAGGGGGACTACGAGCAGTACTTC. Translating it yields CASSYWQGDYEQYF.

The CDR3 DNA reads as TGTGCCAGCAGCCCACAGGCGGAGTTATACGAGCAGTACTTC. Translation: CASSPQAELYEQYF. V gene TRBV7-9 combines with J gene TRBJ2-7, with D tentatively TRBD1 (5 bases). CDR3 length: 14 amino acids. V was trimmed by 5 bases and J by 4 bases, leaving 15 bases between them. The V gene's germline CDR1 is SEHNR and CDR2 FQNEAQ (reference sequence). The whole variable domain, filled in from reference TRBV7-9 and TRBJ2-7, reads DTGVSQNPRHKITKRGQNVTFRCDPISEHNRLYWYRQTLGQGPEFLTYFQNEAQLEKSRLLSDRFSAERPKGSFSTLEIQRTEQGDSAMYLCASSPQAELYEQYFGPGTRLTVT.